This entry lists 19 T cell receptor beta chains sequenced from one sample in a study of early T cells in non-severe SARS-CoV-2 infection. TCRdb reprocessed the 5' RACE reads with MiXCR, giving one entry per CDR3 protein. Of 55,000 to 75,000 distinct CDR3 sequences listed, 8% to 10% are singletons. Specimen: whole blood. These receptors were obtained from an adult who was a healthcare worker with PCR-confirmed SARS-CoV-2 infection or an uninfected control (not recorded which).

The chain recombines TRBV29-1 with TRBJ2-3; 7 nucleotides line up with TRBD2. J was trimmed by 1 base and V by 5 bases; bases with no gene match: 9. The germline V gene has CDR1 SQVTM and CDR2 ANQGSEA. The CDR3 totals 15 residues. The CDR3 loop reads CSVTPRGGGTDTQYF. CDR3 bases: TGCAGCGTTACCCCCCGGGGAGGGGGCACAGATACGCAGTATTTT.

The table lists this clonotype with a few counts. V and J are TRBV5-1 and TRBJ2-5, with 9 bases identical to TRBD1. With 2 bases clipped from V and 1 base from J, the junction kept 3 bases outside the gene matches. There are 15 residues in the CDR3. The germline CDR1 and CDR2 sequences are SGHRS and YFSETQ. The CDR3, as DNA: TGCGCCAGCAGCTTTGGGGACAGGGCCCAAGAGACCCAGTACTTC. Its protein is CASSFGDRAQETQYF.

This clonotype has a handful of counts. This CDR3 is CASSQDLLAGGPNEQFF. The CDR3 DNA follows: TGTGCCAGCAGCCAAGACTTACTAGCGGGGGGCCCCAATGAGCAGTTCTTC. This chain links TRBV3-1 with TRBJ2-1; 12 bases map to TRBD2. The CDR3 consists of 17 residues. The V gene's germline CDR1 is LGHDT and CDR2 YNNKEL (reference sequence). The trim removed 0 bases at V and 6 bases at J, leaving 6 bases unmatched.

This clonotype showed up just once. The rearrangement links TRBV11-2 to TRBJ2-7; 14 bases align to TRBD2. Trimming took 1 base from V and 2 from J; bases not matched to a gene: 4. The CDR3 runs to 17 residues. Germline V gives CDR1 SGHAT, CDR2 FQNNGV. CDR3 nucleotides: TGTGCCAGCAGCTTAGGGACTAGCGGGGGGCTTGCCTACGAGCAGTACGTC. Amino acids: CASSLGTSGGLAYEQYV.

The gene calls are TRBV5-4 and TRBJ1-6; the D gene is possibly TRBD1 (5 bases). CDR3 length: 14 amino acids. Germline CDR1 is SGHNT and CDR2 is YYREEE (reference sequence). V was trimmed by 4 bases and J by 6 bases, leaving 11 bases between them. The CDR3 bases are TGTGCCAGCAGCCTGATGGGGGTTAATTCACCCCTCCACTTT. Its protein is CASSLMGVNSPLHF.

This clonotype was observed at least ten times. The chain has TRBV18 and TRBJ1-1; D is undetermined. Deletions cut 3 bases from V and 7 bases from J, with 15 bases between. This CDR3 contains 14 residues. In germline, CDR1 is KGHSH, CDR2 LQKENI. The CDR3 here is CASSPGSSPREAFF. The CDR3 DNA is TGTGCCAGCTCACCCGGGTCCTCCCCTCGTGAAGCTTTCTTT.

The rearrangement links TRBV30 to TRBJ1-2, with D possibly being TRBD1 (5 bases). Trimming shortened V by 3 bases and J by 5 bases, and 16 bases separated the two germline ends. The CDR3 spans 14 residues. The germline V gene has CDR1 GTSNPN and CDR2 SVGIG (reference sequence). DNA for the CDR3: TGTGCCTGGAGACCACATGACAGTGAATATGGCTACACCTTC. Translated, it gives CAWRPHDSEYGYTF.

This clonotype was counted only a few times. The chain is built from TRBV7-6 and TRBJ1-1; perhaps TRBD1 as D (5 bases). Germline CDR1 is SGHVS and CDR2 is FNYEAQ. The V gene lost 4 bases and the J gene lost 0 bases, with 6 bases spanning the gap. This CDR3 spans 13 amino acids. CDR3 in amino acids: CASSSTVNTEAFF. The CDR3 bases are TGTGCCAGCAGCTCGACAGTGAACACTGAAGCTTTCTTT.

The CDR3 loop reads CASSLVAVRSSGANVLTF. In DNA form, the CDR3 reads TGTGCCAGCAGCTTGGTAGCAGTAAGATCCTCTGGGGCCAACGTCCTGACTTTC. V gene TRBV5-4 combines with J gene TRBJ2-6; D ambiguous. V was pared by 0 bases and J by 0 bases, with 13 bases between. This CDR3 is built from 18 residues. Germline CDR1 is SGHNT and CDR2 is YYREEE (reference sequence).

The CDR3 DNA is TGTGCCATCAAAGAGAGCACAGATACGCAGTATTTT. This codes for CAIKESTDTQYF. The rearrangement links TRBV6-1 to TRBJ2-3; D call uncertain. Trimming took off 10 bases at V and 0 bases at J, with 8 bases between the two ends. The CDR3 extends over 12 amino acids. Per the germline V gene, CDR1 is MNHNS and CDR2 is SASEGT.

There are a few counts of this clonotype. This chain connects TRBV10-1 to TRBJ2-5; perhaps D is TRBD1 or TRBD2 (6 bases each). With 0 bases removed from V and 0 bases from J, the gap between germline ends came to 11 bases. CDR3 length equals 16 residues. Germline CDR1 and CDR2: WNHNN and SYGVQD (reference sequence). The DNA of the CDR3 is TGCGCCAGCAGTGAGTCGGGGGGCCCTTACCAAGAGACCCAGTACTTC. It codes for CASSESGGPYQETQYF.

The chain joins TRBV6-5 to TRBJ1-2, with D hard to call. Per the germline V gene, CDR1 is MNHEY and CDR2 is SVGAGI. The V and J ends lost 5 bases and 2 bases respectively, with 9 bases between them. The CDR3 extends over 13 amino acids. Here the CDR3 reads CASSPLLNYGYTF. The CDR3 DNA reads as TGTGCCAGCAGTCCCTTGCTGAACTATGGCTACACCTTC.

This clonotype occurred a few times. This CDR3 reads CASSEHHRGLGQEKLFF. The CDR3 bases are TGTGCCAGCAGTGAACATCATAGGGGCCTCGGACAAGAAAAACTGTTTTTT. V is TRBV25-1 and J is TRBJ1-4; tentative D call: TRBD1 (5 bases). The V gene lost 2 bases and the J gene lost 8 bases, with 21 bases spanning the gap. The CDR3 covers 17 residues. Per germline, CDR1 MGHDK and CDR2 SYGVNS. Full variable domain (rest looked up from reference TRBV25-1 and TRBJ1-4): EADIYQTPRYLVIGTGKKITLECSQTMGHDKMYWYQQDPGMELHLIHYSYGVNSTEKGDLSSESTVSRIRTEHFPLTLESARPSHTSQYLCASSEHHRGLGQEKLFFGSGTQLSVL.

This chain links TRBV7-6 with TRBJ2-2, with D perhaps TRBD2 (6 bases). V was shortened by 1 base and J by 1 base, with 13 bases between the two germline ends. CDR3 length: 17 amino acids. Germline V gene lookup returns CDR1 SGHVS and CDR2 FNYEAQ. The CDR3 reads CASSLVTGGGNTGELFF. DNA of the CDR3: TGTGCCAGCAGCTTAGTCACCGGGGGAGGGAACACCGGGGAGCTGTTTTTT.

This clonotype was detected ten times or more. V is TRBV20-1 and J is TRBJ1-2; D gene uncertain. CDR1 and CDR2 (germline): DFQATT, SNEGSKA (reference sequence). The V end lost 2 bases, the J end lost 5 bases, and 15 bases lay between the germline ends. The CDR3 extends over 14 amino acids. The DNA of the CDR3 is TGCAGTGCTAGAAGCGAAACCGGGCCTTATGGCTACACCTTC. Translation gives CSARSETGPYGYTF.

This clonotype was observed a few times. The chain uses TRBV20-1 and TRBJ2-1; 8 positions agree with TRBD2. With 5 bases clipped from V and 9 bases from J, the junction kept 12 bases outside the gene matches. Germline CDR1 is DFQATT and CDR2 is SNEGSKA (reference sequence). CDR3 size: 14 residues. CDR3 nucleotides: TGCAGTGCTTCCGGGACTAGGAAGGAAGTTGAGCAGTTCTTC. The encoded protein is CSASGTRKEVEQFF.

This clonotype was found a few times. The chain uses TRBV7-9 and TRBJ2-3; the D is unclear. The CDR3 loop spans 13 amino acids. Looked up from germline, CDR1 is SEHNR and CDR2 is FQNEAQ (reference sequence). The V end lost 1 base, the J end lost 9 bases, and 11 bases lay between the germline ends. This CDR3 is CASSLDLTETQYF. The DNA of the CDR3 is TGTGCCAGCAGCTTAGATCTGACTGAGACGCAGTATTTT.

This clonotype came up a few times. This chain links TRBV7-7 with TRBJ2-5; D is perhaps TRBD1 (6 bases). CDR1 is SSHAT and CDR2 is FNYEAQ in the germline V gene (reference sequence). This CDR3 has 14 residues. V was cut by 5 bases and J by 5 bases, with 15 bases left in between. CDR3 coding DNA: TGTGCCAGCAGCGAAACAGGGCTGTCCGAGACCCAGTACTTC. Encoded protein: CASSETGLSETQYF. The whole variable domain, remainder taken from reference TRBV7-7 and TRBJ2-5, is GAGVSQSPRYKVTKRGQDVTLRCDPISSHATLYWYQQALGQGPEFLTYFNYEAQPDKSGLPSDRFSAERPEGSISTLTIQRTEQRDSAMYRCASSETGLSETQYFGPGTRLLVL.

This clonotype turned up a few times. The rearrangement uses TRBV20-1 and TRBJ1-6; 9 positions match TRBD1. CDR3 length equals 14 residues. The germline V gene has CDR1 DFQATT and CDR2 SNEGSKA (reference sequence). The V segment lost 6 bases and the J segment 5 bases; nucleotides outside the gene matches: 5. The CDR3 is CSAQGTGHNSPLHF. The DNA of the CDR3 is TGCAGTGCACAGGGGACAGGGCATAATTCACCCCTCCACTTT.